This TCR beta chain was observed in a study of identical twins. The CDR3 has 14 residues. CDR1 and CDR2 from the germline V gene are KGHSH and LQKENI. The ends lost 3 bases at V and 5 bases at J; junction bases unmatched: 2. This clonotype was seen at least ten times. TCRdb processed the 5' RACE reads anew with MiXCR; each CDR3 protein has one entry. The repertoire consists of hundreds of thousands of distinct CDR3 sequences, with approximately 6.1% occurring once and the leading ten covering 1.5% to 2%. The sample comprised naive T cells sorted from blood. V usage is TRBV18 and J usage is TRBJ2-1; 9 bases agree with TRBD2. This clonotype was sampled from a man aged 18 to 35 in good health. The CDR3 coding sequence is TGTGCCAGCTCACCGACTAGCGGTAACAATGAGCAGTTCTTC. Encoded protein: CASSPTSGNNEQFF.